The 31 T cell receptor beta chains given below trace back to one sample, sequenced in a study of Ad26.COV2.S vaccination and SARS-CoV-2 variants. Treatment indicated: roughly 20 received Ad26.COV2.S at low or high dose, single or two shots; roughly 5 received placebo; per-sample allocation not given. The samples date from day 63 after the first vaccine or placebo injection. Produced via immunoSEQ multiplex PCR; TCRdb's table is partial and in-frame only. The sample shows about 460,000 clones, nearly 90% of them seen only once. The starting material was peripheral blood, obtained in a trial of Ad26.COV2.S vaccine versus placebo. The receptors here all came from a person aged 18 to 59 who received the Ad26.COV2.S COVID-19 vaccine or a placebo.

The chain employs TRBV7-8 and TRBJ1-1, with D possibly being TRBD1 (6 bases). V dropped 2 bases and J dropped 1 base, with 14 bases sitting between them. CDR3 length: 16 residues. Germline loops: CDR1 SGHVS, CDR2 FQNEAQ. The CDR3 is CASSLRGDTSNTEAFF. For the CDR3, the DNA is TGTGCCAGCAGCTTAAGGGGGGACACCTCGAACACTGAAGCTTTCTTT.

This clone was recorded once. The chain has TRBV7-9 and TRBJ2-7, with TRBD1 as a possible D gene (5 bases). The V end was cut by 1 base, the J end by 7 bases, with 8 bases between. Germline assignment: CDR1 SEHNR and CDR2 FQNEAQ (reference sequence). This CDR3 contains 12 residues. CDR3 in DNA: TGTGCCAGCAGCTTAGAGAAGGGGGAGCAGTACTTC. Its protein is CASSLEKGEQYF.

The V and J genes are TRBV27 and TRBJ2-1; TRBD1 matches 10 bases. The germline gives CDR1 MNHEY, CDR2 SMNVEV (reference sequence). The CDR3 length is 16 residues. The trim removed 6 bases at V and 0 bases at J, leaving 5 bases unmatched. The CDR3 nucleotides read TGTGCCAGCAGACCAGGACAGGGGGGCTCCTACAATGAGCAGTTCTTC. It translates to CASRPGQGGSYNEQFF.

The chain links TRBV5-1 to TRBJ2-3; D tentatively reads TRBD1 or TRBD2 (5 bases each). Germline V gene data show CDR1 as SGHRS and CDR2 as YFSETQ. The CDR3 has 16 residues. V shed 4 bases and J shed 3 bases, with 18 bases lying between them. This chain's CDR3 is CASSVAPGPSTDTQYF. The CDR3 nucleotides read TGCGCCAGCAGCGTGGCCCCGGGACCCTCTACAGATACGCAGTATTTT.

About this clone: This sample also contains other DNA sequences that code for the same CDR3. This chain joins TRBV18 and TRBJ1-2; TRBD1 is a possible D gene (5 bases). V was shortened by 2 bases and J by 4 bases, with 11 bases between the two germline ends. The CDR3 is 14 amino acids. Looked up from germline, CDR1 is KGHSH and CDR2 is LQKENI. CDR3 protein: CASSPSGGLYGYTF. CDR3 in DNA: TGTGCCAGCTCACCATCGGGGGGACTCTATGGCTACACCTTC.

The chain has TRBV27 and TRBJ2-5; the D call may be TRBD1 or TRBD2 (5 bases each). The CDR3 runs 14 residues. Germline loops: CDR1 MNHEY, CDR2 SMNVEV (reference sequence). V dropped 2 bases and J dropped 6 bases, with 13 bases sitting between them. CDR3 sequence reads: CASSLRGSPQTQYF. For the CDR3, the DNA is TGTGCCAGCAGTTTACGGGGCAGTCCCCAGACCCAGTACTTC.

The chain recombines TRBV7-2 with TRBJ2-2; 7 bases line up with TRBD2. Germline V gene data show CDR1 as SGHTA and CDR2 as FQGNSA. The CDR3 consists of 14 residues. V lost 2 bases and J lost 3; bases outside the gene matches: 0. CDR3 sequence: CASSLRGDTGELFF. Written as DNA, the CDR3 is TGTGCCAGCAGCTTACGGGGGGACACCGGGGAGCTGTTTTTT.

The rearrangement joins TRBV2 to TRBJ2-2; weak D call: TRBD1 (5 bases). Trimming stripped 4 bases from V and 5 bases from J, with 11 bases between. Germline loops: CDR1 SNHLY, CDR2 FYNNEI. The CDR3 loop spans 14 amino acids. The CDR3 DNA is TGTGCCAGCAGTGTCCTGACAGCAACCGGGGAGCTGTTTTTT. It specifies CASSVLTATGELFF. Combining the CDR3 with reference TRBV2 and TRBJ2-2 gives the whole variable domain EPEVTQTPSHQVTQMGQEVILRCVPISNHLYFYWYRQILGQKVEFLVSFYNNEISEKSEIFDDQFSVERPDGSNFTLKIRSTKLEDSAMYFCASSVLTATGELFFGEGSRLTVL.

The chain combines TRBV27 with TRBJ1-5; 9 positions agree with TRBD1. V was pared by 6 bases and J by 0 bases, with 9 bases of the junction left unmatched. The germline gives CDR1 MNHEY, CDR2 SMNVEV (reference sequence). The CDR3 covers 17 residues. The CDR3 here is CASRPTGQGHSNQPQHF. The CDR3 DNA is TGTGCCAGCAGACCGACGGGACAGGGACATAGCAATCAGCCCCAGCATTTT.

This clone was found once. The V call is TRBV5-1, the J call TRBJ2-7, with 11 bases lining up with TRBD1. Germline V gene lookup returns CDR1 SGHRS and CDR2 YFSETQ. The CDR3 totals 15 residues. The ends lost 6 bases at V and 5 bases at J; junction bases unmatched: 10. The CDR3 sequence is CASIPDRGLPNEQYF. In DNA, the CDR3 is TGCGCCAGCATCCCGGACAGGGGGCTTCCTAACGAGCAGTACTTC.

CDR3 sequence reads: CASSSSKASGEGYEQYF. The CDR3 DNA reads TGTGCCAGCAGTTCTTCCAAAGCTAGCGGGGAAGGCTACGAGCAGTACTTC. The V gene is TRBV28, the J gene TRBJ2-7; the match to TRBD2 covers 9 bases. This CDR3 comprises 17 residues. The germline V gene has CDR1 MDHEN and CDR2 SYDVKM. V lost 4 bases, J lost 3 bases, and 13 bases stayed unmatched.

The CDR3 region has the DNA TGCAGCGTCATAGCGGGAAACGAGCAGTACTTC. Its translation: CSVIAGNEQYF. The rearrangement joins TRBV29-1 to TRBJ2-7, with TRBD2 matching 8 bases. This CDR3 has 11 residues. Trimming at V came to 6 bases and at J to 5 bases, leaving 3 bases not matched to a gene. Germline V lookup: CDR1 SQVTM, CDR2 ANQGSEA.

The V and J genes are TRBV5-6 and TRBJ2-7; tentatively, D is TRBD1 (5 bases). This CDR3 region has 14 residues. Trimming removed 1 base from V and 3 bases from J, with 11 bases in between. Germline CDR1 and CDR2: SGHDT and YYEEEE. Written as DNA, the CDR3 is TGTGCCAGCAGCTTGTTGGGGCAGATCTACGAGCAGTACTTC. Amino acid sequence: CASSLLGQIYEQYF.

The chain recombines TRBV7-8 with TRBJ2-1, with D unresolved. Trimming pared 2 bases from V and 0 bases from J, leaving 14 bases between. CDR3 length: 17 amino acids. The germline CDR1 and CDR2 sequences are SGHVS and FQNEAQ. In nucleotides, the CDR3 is TGTGCCAGCAGCTTACGTCTTACCCAGCGCTCCTACAATGAGCAGTTCTTC. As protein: CASSLRLTQRSYNEQFF. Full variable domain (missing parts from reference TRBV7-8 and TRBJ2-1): GAGVSQSPRYKVAKRGQDVALRCDPISGHVSLFWYQQALGQGPEFLTYFQNEAQLDKSGLPSDRFFAERPEGSVSTLKIQRTQQEDSAVYLCASSLRLTQRSYNEQFFGPGTRLTVL.

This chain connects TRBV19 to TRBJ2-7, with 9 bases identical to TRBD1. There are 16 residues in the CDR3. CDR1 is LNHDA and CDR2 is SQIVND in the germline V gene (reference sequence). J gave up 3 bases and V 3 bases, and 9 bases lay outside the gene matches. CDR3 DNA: TGTGCCAGTAGTATCGGGCCGGGACAGGGCCTCTACGAGCAGTACTTC. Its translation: CASSIGPGQGLYEQYF.

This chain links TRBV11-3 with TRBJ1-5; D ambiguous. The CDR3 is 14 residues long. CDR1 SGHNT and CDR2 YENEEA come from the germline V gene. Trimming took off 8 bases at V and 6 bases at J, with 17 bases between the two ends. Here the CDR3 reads CASHGGVGGQPQHF. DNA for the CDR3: TGTGCCAGCCATGGCGGGGTGGGAGGTCAGCCCCAGCATTTT.

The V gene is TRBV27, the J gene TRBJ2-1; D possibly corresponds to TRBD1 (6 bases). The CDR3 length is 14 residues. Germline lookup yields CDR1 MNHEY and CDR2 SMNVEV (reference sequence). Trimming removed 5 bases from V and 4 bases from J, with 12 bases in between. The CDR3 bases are TGTGCCAGCAGTGACGGGACACCGTACAATGAGCAGTTCTTC. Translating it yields CASSDGTPYNEQFF.

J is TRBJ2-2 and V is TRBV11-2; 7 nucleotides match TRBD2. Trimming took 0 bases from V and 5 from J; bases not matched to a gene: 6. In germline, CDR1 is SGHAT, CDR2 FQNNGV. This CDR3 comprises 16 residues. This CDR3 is CASSLEQRRETGELFF. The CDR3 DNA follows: TGTGCCAGCAGCTTAGAGCAACGGCGGGAGACCGGGGAGCTGTTTTTT. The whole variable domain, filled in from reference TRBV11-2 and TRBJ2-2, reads EAGVAQSPRYKIIEKRQSVAFWCNPISGHATLYWYQQILGQGPKLLIQFQNNGVVDDSQLPKDRFSAERLKGVDSTLKIQPAKLEDSAVYLCASSLEQRRETGELFFGEGSRLTVL.

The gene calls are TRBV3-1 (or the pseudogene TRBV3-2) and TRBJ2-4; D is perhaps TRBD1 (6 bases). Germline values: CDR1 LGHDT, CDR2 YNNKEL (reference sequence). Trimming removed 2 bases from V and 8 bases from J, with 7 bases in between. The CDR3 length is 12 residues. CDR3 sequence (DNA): TGTGCCAGCAGCCAAAGGGGGTACATTCAGTACTTC. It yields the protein CASSQRGYIQYF.

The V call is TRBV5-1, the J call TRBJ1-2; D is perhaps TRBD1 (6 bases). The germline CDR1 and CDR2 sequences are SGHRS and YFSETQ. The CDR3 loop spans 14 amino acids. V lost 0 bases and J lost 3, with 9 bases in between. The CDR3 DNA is TGCGCCAGCAGCTTGGAGGGGGGCTACTATGGCTACACCTTC. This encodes CASSLEGGYYGYTF.

The DNA of the CDR3 is TGTGCCAGCTCACCCGGGACGGCGGTAGGCAATGAGCAGTTCTTC. Translating it yields CASSPGTAVGNEQFF. The J gene is TRBJ2-1, the V gene TRBV18; D tentatively fits TRBD1 or TRBD2 (5 bases each). V shed 3 bases and J shed 6 bases, with 15 bases lying between them. The CDR3 contains 15 residues. Per the germline V gene, CDR1 is KGHSH and CDR2 is LQKENI.

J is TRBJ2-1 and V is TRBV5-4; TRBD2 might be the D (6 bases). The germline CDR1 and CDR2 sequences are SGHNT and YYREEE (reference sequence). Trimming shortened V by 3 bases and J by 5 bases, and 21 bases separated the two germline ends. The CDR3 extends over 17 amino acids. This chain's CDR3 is CASSSPSVRGENNEQFF. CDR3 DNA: TGTGCCAGCAGCTCCCCTTCGGTTCGCGGGGAAAACAATGAGCAGTTCTTC.

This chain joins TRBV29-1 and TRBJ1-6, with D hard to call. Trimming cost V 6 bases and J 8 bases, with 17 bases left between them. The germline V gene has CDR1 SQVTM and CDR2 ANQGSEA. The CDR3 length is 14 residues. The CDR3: CSVQTGGPHSPLHF. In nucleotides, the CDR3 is TGCAGCGTCCAAACGGGTGGGCCGCATTCACCCCTCCACTTT.

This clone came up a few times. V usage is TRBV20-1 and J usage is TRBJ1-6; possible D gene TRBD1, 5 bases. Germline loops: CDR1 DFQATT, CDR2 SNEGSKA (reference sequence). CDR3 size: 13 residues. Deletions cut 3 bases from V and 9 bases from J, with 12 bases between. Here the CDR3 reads CSASGGPPSPLHF. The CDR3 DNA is TGCAGTGCTAGTGGGGGTCCCCCTTCACCCCTCCACTTT.

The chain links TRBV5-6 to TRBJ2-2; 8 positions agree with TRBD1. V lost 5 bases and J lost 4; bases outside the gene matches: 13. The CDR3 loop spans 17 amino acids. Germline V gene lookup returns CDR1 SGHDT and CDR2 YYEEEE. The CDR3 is CASRGSPTGGSTGELFF. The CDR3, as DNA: TGTGCCAGCAGGGGCTCGCCTACAGGGGGGAGCACCGGGGAGCTGTTTTTT.

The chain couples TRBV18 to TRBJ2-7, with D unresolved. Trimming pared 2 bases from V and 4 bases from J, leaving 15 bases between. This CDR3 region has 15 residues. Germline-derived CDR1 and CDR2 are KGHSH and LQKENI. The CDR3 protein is CASSPANLALYEQYF. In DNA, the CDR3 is TGTGCCAGCTCACCAGCGAACTTGGCACTTTACGAGCAGTACTTC.

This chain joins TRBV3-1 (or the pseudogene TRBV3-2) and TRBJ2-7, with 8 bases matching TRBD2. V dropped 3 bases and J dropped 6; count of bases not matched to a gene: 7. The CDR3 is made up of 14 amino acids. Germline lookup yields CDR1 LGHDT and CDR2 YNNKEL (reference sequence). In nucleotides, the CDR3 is TGTGCCAGCAGCCAGATTAGCGGGGCGGGCGAGCAGTACTTC. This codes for CASSQISGAGEQYF.

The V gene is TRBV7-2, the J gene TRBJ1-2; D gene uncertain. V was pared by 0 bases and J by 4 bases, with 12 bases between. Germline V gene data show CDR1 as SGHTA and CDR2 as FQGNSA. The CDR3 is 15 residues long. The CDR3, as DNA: TGTGCCAGCAGCTTAGCGCCCCCGGAGGCCTATGGCTACACCTTC. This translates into CASSLAPPEAYGYTF.

The CDR3 nucleotides are TGTGCCAGCAGTTTAGGGGGATTGGGCACTGAAGCTTTCTTT. As protein: CASSLGGLGTEAFF. This rearrangement joins TRBV27 to TRBJ1-1, with D possibly being TRBD1 (5 bases). The CDR3 is made up of 14 amino acids. Germline V gene lookup returns CDR1 MNHEY and CDR2 SMNVEV (reference sequence). V was shortened by 2 bases and J by 4 bases, with 11 bases between the two germline ends.

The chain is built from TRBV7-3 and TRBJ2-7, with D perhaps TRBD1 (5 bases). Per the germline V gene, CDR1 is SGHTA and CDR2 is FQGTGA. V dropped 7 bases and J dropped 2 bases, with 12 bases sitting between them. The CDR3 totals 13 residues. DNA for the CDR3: TGTGCCAGCATTAGGGGCAGGGCCTACGAGCAGTACTTC. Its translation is CASIRGRAYEQYF.

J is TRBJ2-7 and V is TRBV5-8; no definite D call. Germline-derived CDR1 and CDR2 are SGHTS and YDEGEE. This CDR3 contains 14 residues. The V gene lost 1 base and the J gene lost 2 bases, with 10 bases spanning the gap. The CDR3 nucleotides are TGTGCCAGCAGCTTGTACTACAAAGCCTACGAGCAGTACTTC. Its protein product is CASSLYYKAYEQYF.